This is a list of T cell receptor beta chains from one sample in a study of long-term antiretroviral therapy in people with HIV. TCRdb's copy holds only in-frame clones and misses some; the assay was immunoSEQ multiplex PCR. The sample lists about 18,000 clones, under 85% seen once, with roughly 13% in the top ten. The specimen comprised unsorted PBMCs, sampled 0.3 years after starting antiretroviral therapy. The receptors here all came from a woman aged 50 to 60 with HIV. Each CDR3 is given with its conserved first and last residue. A D gene is named only where the DNA matches it firmly. Some rows have no size entry. The others give once, few or many, or a class for an expanded clone.

TRBJ2-7 . TRBV6-1 medium-sized TGTGCCAGCAGACAGGGCTCCTACGAGCAGTACTTC CASRQGSYEQYF
TRBJ1-2 . TRBV27 . TGTGCCAGCAGTTTATCTAACCAGCTTGGCTACACCTTC CASSLSNQLGYTF
TRBJ2-3 TRBD2 TRBV5-5 once TGTGCCAGCAGCTTGGTACTAGCGGGGGGGCGAGGGGCAGATACGCAGTATTTT CASSLVLAGGRGADTQYF
TRBJ1-2 . TRBV5-6 once TGTGCCAGCAGCTTGGAAGGGAACTATGGCTACACCTTC CASSLEGNYGYTF
TRBJ1-5 TRBD1 TRBV6-6 . TGTGCCAGCAGCCCGGACAGGGTCAATCAGCCCCAGCATTTT CASSPDRVNQPQHF
TRBJ1-1 . TRBV7-3 . TGTGCCAGCAGCTTAGACCCGAACACTGAAGCTTTCTTT CASSLDPNTEAFF
TRBJ1-2 . TRBV4-1 . TGCGCCAGCAGCCAAGACAGAGCTATCTATGGCTACACCTTC CASSQDRAIYGYTF
TRBJ1-1 . TRBV30 . TGTGCCTGGAGTCAGGGGCGGTCGGAGGTAGGCACTGAAGCTTTCTTT CAWSQGRSEVGTEAFF
TRBJ2-3 TRBD2 TRBV5-1 . TGCGCCAGCAGCTTGGCAGCGGGGGGCACAGATACGCAGTATTTT CASSLAAGGTDTQYF
TRBJ1-5 . TRBV4-1 once TGCGCCAGCAGCCAAGATTTCAGGGAGGGCCAGCCCCAGCATTTT CASSQDFREGQPQHF
TRBJ1-4 . TRBV9 few TGTGCCAGCAGCGTACAGGGTGAGGATGAAAAACTGTTTTTT CASSVQGEDEKLFF
TRBJ2-5 . TRBV6-5 . TGTGCCAGCAGGCGGGGCCAAGAGACCCAGTACTTC CASRRGQETQYF
TRBJ1-2 . TRBV11-2 . TGTGCCAGCAGCTTACAGGGGACTGGCTACACCTTC CASSLQGTGYTF
TRBJ2-5 . TRBV7-9 . TGTGCCAGCAGCTTAAATAGCGGCAACCAAGAGACCCAGTACTTC CASSLNSGNQETQYF
TRBJ2-3 . TRBV21-1 few TGTGCCAGCAGCAAAGACGTCAGGGGGCTAACAGATACGCAGTATTTT CASSKDVRGLTDTQYF
TRBJ2-3 TRBD2 TRBV11-3 . TGTGCCAGCAGCCCGGGACTAGCGGTTACAGATACGCAGTATTTT CASSPGLAVTDTQYF
TRBJ2-2 TRBD1 TRBV29-1 . TGCAGCGGCCGGGACAGGGTGGGCACCGGGGAGCTGTTTTTT CSGRDRVGTGELFF
TRBJ1-5 . TRBV27 . TGTGCCAGCAGTTTAACAGGAGCCCCCTATAGCAATCAGCCCCAGCATTTT CASSLTGAPYSNQPQHF
TRBJ1-1 . TRBV7-9 once TGTGCCAGCAGCTTAGCAGGTGGCAGGTCAGCTTTCTTT CASSLAGGRSAFF
TRBJ1-5 TRBD1 TRBV5-1 . TGCGCCAGCAGTCCCGGACCACAGGGGCAGCAGCCCCAGCATTTT CASSPGPQGQQPQHF
TRBJ2-3 . TRBV19 . TGTGCCAGTAGCCAGGACAGCATAAGCACAGATACGCAGTATTTT CASSQDSISTDTQYF
TRBJ1-3 . TRBV6-5 once TGTGCCAGCGGTGACACGGGAAACACCATATATTTT CASGDTGNTIYF
TRBJ1-3 . TRBV30 . TGTGCCTGGAGGCGGGGCCACTCTGGAAACACCATATATTTT CAWRRGHSGNTIYF
TRBJ2-5 . TRBV15 once TGTGCCACCAGCAGAGATGAATGGACTCTCCAAGAGACCCAGTACTTC CATSRDEWTLQETQYF
TRBJ1-6 . TRBV23-1 few TGCGCCAGCAGTCAGGGGGCATTAAGGTCACCCCTCCACTTT CASSQGALRSPLHF
TRBJ2-2 . TRBV5-3 . TGTGCCAGAAGCACCAAGGACCAACACCAGAACACCGGGGAGCTGTTTTTT CARSTKDQHQNTGELFF
TRBJ1-5 . TRBV10-3 . TGTGCCATCAGTGACGAGGGGCTCTATCAGCCCCAGCATTTT CAISDEGLYQPQHF
TRBJ1-5 . TRBV30 . TGTGCCTGGAGACAATCCGGGGGGAATAGCAATCAGCCCCAGCATTTT CAWRQSGGNSNQPQHF
TRBJ1-5 TRBD1 TRBV29-1 . TGCAGCGTTGGACAGGGTGTGAATCAGCCCCAGCATTTT CSVGQGVNQPQHF
TRBJ2-5 TRBD2 TRBV2 . TGTGCCAGCAGTGTGGCGGGGGGGCTCATTAAAGAGACCCAGTACTTC CASSVAGGLIKETQYF
TRBJ1-6 . TRBV11-3 . TGTGCCAGCAGCCACCGGACGGATAATTCACCCCTCCACTTT CASSHRTDNSPLHF
TRBJ2-5 TRBD1 TRBV5-1 . TGCGCCAGCAGCGTGGACGGACAGGGGCAGAGGGGGGAGACCCAGTACTTC CASSVDGQGQRGETQYF
TRBJ1-2 . TRBV15 . TGTGCCACCAGCAGAGTTATGGGTCTGGATGGCTACACCTTC CATSRVMGLDGYTF
TRBJ2-7 . TRBV6-1 . TGTGCCACCCAGCTGGGGTCCTACGAGCAGTACTTC CATQLGSYEQYF
TRBJ2-1 TRBD2 TRBV5-1 . TGCGCCAGCAGACCTATAGCGGGGGGCTCCTACAATGAGCAGTTCTTC CASRPIAGGSYNEQFF
TRBJ1-5 . TRBV6-1 . TGTGCCAGCAGTGAATACGCAAGGGCCAGGGGACTGCCCCAGCATTTT CASSEYARARGLPQHF
TRBJ2-2 . TRBV7-3 medium-sized TGTGCCAGCAGCTTAGGCACCGGGGAGCTGTTTTTT CASSLGTGELFF
TRBJ2-5 . TRBV5-1 once TGCGCCAGCAGCTTGGCGCCCCGGACAGCTCAAGAGACCCAGTACTTC CASSLAPRTAQETQYF
TRBJ2-3 . TRBV11-2 . TGTGCCAGCAGCTATCTCCCCTCCCATACCGGGGATACGCAGTATTTT CASSYLPSHTGDTQYF
TRBJ1-4 . TRBV30 . TGTGCCTGGAGTGTAATCGGCGCCGGGGGAAGTGAAAAACTGTTTTTT CAWSVIGAGGSEKLFF
TRBJ2-5 TRBD2 TRBV29-1 . TGCAGCGTTAAGGCGGGGGGGCAAGAGACCCAGTACTTC CSVKAGGQETQYF
TRBJ2-3 . TRBV4-1 . TGCGCCAGCAGCCAAGATGAGTTCACAGATACGCAGTATTTT CASSQDEFTDTQYF
TRBJ2-1 TRBD1 TRBV29-1 few TGCAGCGTCGGACAGGGGAATGAGCAGTTCTTC CSVGQGNEQFF
TRBJ1-5 . TRBV6-1 . TGTGCCAGCAGTGAAGCGTGGGGGGCTAGCCAGCCCCAGCATTTT CASSEAWGASQPQHF
TRBJ2-4 . TRBV6-4 . TGTGCCAGCAGTGACTCCCGGACAGACCTAGCCAAAAACATTCAGTACTTC CASSDSRTDLAKNIQYF
TRBJ1-3 . TRBV6-1 . TGTGCCAGCAGCCTAGTAAACTCTGGAAACACCATATATTTT CASSLVNSGNTIYF
TRBJ1-3 TRBD1 TRBV11-2 . TGTGCCAGCAGCGTCCTGACAGGGAAGTCTGGAAACACCATATATTTT CASSVLTGKSGNTIYF
TRBJ1-1 TRBD1 TRBV29-1 . TGCAGCGTTGAAGGTCCACCGGGACAGGCTAAAACTGAAGCTTTCTTT CSVEGPPGQAKTEAFF
TRBJ2-2 TRBD1 TRBV11-2 . TGTGCCAGCAGCTTGGACAGGGGAGGGACCGGGGAGCTGTTTTTT CASSLDRGGTGELFF
TRBJ2-3 TRBD2 TRBV11-2 . TGTGCCAGCAGTTTCGGGGGGGGCACTCCAGATACGCAGTATTTT CASSFGGGTPDTQYF
TRBJ1-2 . TRBV6-5 . TGTGCCAGCAGTTCCGCGCAGGGAAGATGGGGCTACACCTTC CASSSAQGRWGYTF
TRBJ2-7 . TRBV7-2 few TGTGCCAGCAGCTTAGGCCAGGGCGCCTACGAGCAGTACTTC CASSLGQGAYEQYF
TRBJ1-2 . TRBV6-6 . TGTGCCAGCAGTTGGACAGCCGAATATGGCTACACCTTC CASSWTAEYGYTF
TRBJ2-3 . TRBV11-2 . TGTGCCAGCAGCCCACCCGATGAAGATACGCAGTATTTT CASSPPDEDTQYF
TRBJ2-3 TRBD2 TRBV11-2 . TGTGCCAGCAGCCCCGGGACTAGCGGGGGCTTCACAGATACGCAGTATTTT CASSPGTSGGFTDTQYF
TRBJ2-6 TRBD1 TRBV7-9 once TGTGCCAGCAGCTCGGACAGGGGTATGACGGGGGCCAACGTCCTGACTTTC CASSSDRGMTGANVLTF
TRBJ1-2 . TRBV6-5 . TGTGCCAGCAGTCGGACACGCAACTATGGCTACACCTTC CASSRTRNYGYTF
TRBJ1-1 . TRBV2 . TGTGCCAGCATAAGCAACCCGGGCACTGAAGCTTTCTTT CASISNPGTEAFF